This TCR beta chain was profiled in a study of CD8 T cells in Susac syndrome. Random hexamers primed reverse transcription of about 0.45 to 1 ug RNA. An immunoSEQ multiplex PCR generated amplified TCR beta CDR3 products spanning 54 Vbeta and 13 Jbeta. TCRdb analysed the immunoSEQ multiplex PCR reads with MiXCR anew, one entry per CDR3 protein. The repertoire holds 160,000 or so distinct CDR3 sequences, nearly 97% seen once, with roughly 0.15% in the top ten. Sequencing targeted TCR beta in T cells from blood (CD8+ and CD4+). TEMRA cells were FACS-enriched, and CD8+ and CD4+ T cells were isolated negatively. The length of the CDR3 is 13 residues. CDR1 is SEHNR, CDR2 FQNEAQ, per germline (reference sequence). V lost 8 bases and J lost 5, with 15 bases in between.

The genes are TRBV7-9 and TRBJ1-2; the D is unclear. The sequenced sample was CD8+ T cells from PBMCs. This clonotype was obtained from a human donor with multiple sclerosis. The CDR3 nucleotides read TGTGCCAGCGGAGGCGACGCTTGGTATGGCTACACCTTC. The encoded protein is CASGGDAWYGYTF.